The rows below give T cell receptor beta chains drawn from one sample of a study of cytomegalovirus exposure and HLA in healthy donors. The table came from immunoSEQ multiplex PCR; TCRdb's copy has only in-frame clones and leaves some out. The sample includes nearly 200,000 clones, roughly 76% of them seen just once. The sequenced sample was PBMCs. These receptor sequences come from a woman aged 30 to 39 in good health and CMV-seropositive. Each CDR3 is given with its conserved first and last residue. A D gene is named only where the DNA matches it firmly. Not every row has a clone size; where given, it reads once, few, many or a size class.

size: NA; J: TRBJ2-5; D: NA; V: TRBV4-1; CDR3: CASSPGQFQETQYF; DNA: TGCGCCAGCAGCCCCGGACAATTCCAAGAGACCCAGTACTTC
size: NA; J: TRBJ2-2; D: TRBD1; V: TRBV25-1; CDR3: CASSDPRGWTGELFF; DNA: TGTGCCAGCAGTGATCCCAGGGGGTGGACCGGGGAGCTGTTTTTT
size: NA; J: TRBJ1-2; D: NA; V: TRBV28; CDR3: CASSSRLQVPSYGYTF; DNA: TGTGCCAGCAGCTCCCGCCTACAGGTCCCCAGCTATGGCTACACCTTC
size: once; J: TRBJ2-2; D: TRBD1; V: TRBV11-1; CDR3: CASSGGTGANGELFF; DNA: TGTGCCAGCAGCGGAGGGACAGGGGCGAACGGGGAGCTGTTTTTT
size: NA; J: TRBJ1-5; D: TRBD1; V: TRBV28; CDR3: CASSWTGDQPQHF; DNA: TGTGCCAGCAGTTGGACAGGAGATCAGCCCCAGCATTTT
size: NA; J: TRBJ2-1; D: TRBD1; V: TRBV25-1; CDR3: CASSEYQGALNNEQFF; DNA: TGTGCCAGCAGTGAGTATCAGGGGGCGCTGAACAATGAGCAGTTCTTC
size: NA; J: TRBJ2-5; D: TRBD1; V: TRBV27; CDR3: CASSTPGQGRETQYF; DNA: TGTGCCAGCAGTACACCGGGACAGGGGAGGGAGACCCAGTACTTC
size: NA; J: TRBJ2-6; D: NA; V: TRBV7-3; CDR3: CASSLSGGPNVLTF; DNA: TGTGCCAGCAGCTTAAGCGGGGGCCCCAACGTCCTGACTTTC
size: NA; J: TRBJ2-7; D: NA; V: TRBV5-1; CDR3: CASSLEAEGYEQYF; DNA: TGCGCCAGCAGCTTGGAGGCAGAGGGCTACGAGCAGTACTTC
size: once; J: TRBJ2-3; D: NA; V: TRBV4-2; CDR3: CASSQEPSGSTDTQYF; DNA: TGTGCCAGCAGCCAAGAACCCAGCGGGAGCACAGATACGCAGTATTTT
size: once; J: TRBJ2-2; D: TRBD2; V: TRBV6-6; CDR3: CASRTSGDTGELFF; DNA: TGTGCCAGCCGGACTAGCGGGGACACCGGGGAGCTGTTTTTT
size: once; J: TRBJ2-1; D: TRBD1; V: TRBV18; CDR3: CASSPDRGWFF; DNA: TGTGCCAGCTCACCAGACAGGGGTTGGTTCTTC
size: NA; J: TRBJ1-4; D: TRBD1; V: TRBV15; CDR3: CATSRDREEKLFF; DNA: TGTGCCACCAGCCGGGACAGGGAAGAAAAACTGTTTTTT
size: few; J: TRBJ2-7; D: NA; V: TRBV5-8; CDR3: CASSLGRREILTAEQYF; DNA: TGTGCCAGCAGCTTGGGGCGGCGGGAAATCCTGACGGCGGAGCAGTACTTC
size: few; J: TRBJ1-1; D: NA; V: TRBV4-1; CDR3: CASSQFQTTNTEAFF; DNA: TGCGCCAGCAGCCAATTCCAGACTACGAACACTGAAGCTTTCTTT
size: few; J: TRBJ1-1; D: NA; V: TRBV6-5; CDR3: CASSPNVNTEAFF; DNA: TGTGCCAGCAGTCCTAACGTTAACACTGAAGCTTTCTTT
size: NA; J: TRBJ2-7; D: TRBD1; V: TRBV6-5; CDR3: CASSKTGVPYEQYF; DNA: TGTGCCAGCAGTAAGACAGGGGTTCCGTACGAGCAGTACTTC
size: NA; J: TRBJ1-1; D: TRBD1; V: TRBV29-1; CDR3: CSAMTGPNTEAFF; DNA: TGCAGCGCGATGACAGGGCCGAACACTGAAGCTTTCTTT
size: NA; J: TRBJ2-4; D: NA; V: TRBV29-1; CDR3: CSVLPDRSYKNIQYF; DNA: TGCAGCGTTCTACCCGACAGGAGCTACAAAAACATTCAGTACTTC
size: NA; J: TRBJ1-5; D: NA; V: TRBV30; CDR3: CAWSGDLGGPQHF; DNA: TGTGCCTGGAGTGGGGACTTAGGAGGGCCCCAGCATTTT
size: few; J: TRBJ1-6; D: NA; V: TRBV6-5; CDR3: CASSPRGRLDSPLHF; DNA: TGTGCCAGCAGCCCCCGAGGCCGTCTGGATTCACCCCTCCACTTT
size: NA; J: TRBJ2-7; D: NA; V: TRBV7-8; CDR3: CASSLGGGGFYEQYF; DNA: TGTGCCAGCAGCTTGGGGGGAGGGGGGTTTTACGAGCAGTACTTC
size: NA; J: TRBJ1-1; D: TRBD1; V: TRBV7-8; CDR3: CASSLGGDREAFF; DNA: TGTGCCAGCAGCTTAGGCGGGGACAGGGAAGCTTTCTTT
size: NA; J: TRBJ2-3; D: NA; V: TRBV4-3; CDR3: CASSPSRADTQYF; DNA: TGCGCCAGCAGCCCATCCCGCGCAGATACGCAGTATTTT
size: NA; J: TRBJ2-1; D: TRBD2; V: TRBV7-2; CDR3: CASSSSSGGGNEQFF; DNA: TGTGCCAGCAGTTCCTCTAGCGGGGGTGGAAATGAGCAGTTCTTC
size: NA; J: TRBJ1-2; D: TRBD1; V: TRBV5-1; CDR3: CASSLATGGMDGYTF; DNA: TGCGCCAGCAGCTTGGCGACAGGGGGTATGGATGGCTACACCTTC
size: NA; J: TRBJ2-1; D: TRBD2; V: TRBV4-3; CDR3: CASSQGLAGFEQFF; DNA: TGCGCCAGCAGCCAAGGACTAGCGGGATTTGAGCAGTTCTTC
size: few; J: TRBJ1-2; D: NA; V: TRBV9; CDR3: CASGAGVRELYTF; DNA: TGTGCCAGCGGGGCGGGAGTAAGGGAGCTCTACACCTTC
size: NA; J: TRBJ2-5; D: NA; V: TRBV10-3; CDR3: CAIGTGKGEETQYF; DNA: TGTGCCATCGGTACGGGAAAGGGGGAAGAGACCCAGTACTTC
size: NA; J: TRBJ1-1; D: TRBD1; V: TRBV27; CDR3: CASQQGAFTEAFF; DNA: TGTGCCAGTCAACAGGGGGCGTTCACTGAAGCTTTCTTT
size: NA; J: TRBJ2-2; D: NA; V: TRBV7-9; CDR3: CASSLVPLRTGELFF; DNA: TGTGCCAGCAGCTTAGTCCCCCTGAGGACCGGGGAGCTGTTTTTT
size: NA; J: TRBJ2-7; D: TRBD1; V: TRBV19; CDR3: CASRGRGQKGSYEQYF; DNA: TGTGCCAGTAGGGGCAGGGGGCAAAAGGGGAGCTACGAGCAGTACTTC
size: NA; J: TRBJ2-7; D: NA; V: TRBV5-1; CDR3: CASREGLQSEQYF; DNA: TGCGCCAGCAGGGAAGGACTACAGTCGGAGCAGTACTTC
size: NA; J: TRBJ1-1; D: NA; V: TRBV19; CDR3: CASSPVGQRKNTEAFF; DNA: TGTGCCAGTAGCCCCGTGGGCCAGAGAAAGAACACTGAAGCTTTCTTT
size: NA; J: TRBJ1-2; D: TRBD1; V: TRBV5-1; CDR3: CASSLEGQGGIYGYTF; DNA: TGCGCCAGCAGCTTGGAAGGACAGGGCGGAATCTATGGCTACACCTTC
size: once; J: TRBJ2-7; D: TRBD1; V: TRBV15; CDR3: CATSRDPGQTYEQYF; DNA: TGTGCCACCAGCAGAGATCCGGGACAGACCTACGAGCAGTACTTC
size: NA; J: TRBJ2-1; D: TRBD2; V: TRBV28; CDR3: CASSLTSGGAGNEQFF; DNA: TGTGCCAGCAGTTTAACAAGCGGGGGGGCTGGCAATGAGCAGTTCTTC
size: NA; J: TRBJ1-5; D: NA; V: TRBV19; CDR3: CASSIDRTRSLQPQHF; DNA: TGTGCCAGTAGTATAGATCGGACAAGGAGTCTTCAGCCCCAGCATTTT
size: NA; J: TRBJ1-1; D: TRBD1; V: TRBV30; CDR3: CAWSLTGATEAFF; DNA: TGTGCCTGGAGTTTGACAGGGGCCACTGAAGCTTTCTTT
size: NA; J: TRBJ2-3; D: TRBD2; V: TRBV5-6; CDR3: CASSWPSSGNTDTQYF; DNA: TGTGCCAGCAGCTGGCCCTCTAGCGGGAACACAGATACGCAGTATTTT
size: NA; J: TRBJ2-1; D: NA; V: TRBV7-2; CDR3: CASSLGLNNEQFF; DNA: TGTGCCAGCAGCTTGGGACTTAACAATGAGCAGTTCTTC
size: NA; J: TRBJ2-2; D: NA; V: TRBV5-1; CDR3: CASSFTGPPNTGELFF; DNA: TGCGCCAGCAGCTTTACAGGACCGCCGAACACCGGGGAGCTGTTTTTT
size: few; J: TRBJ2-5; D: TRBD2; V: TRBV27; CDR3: CASSGDRLAGGSPLRSVVQYF; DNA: TGTGCCAGCAGCGGAGACAGATTAGCGGGAGGGTCTCCCTTACGATCGGTAGTTCAGTACTTC
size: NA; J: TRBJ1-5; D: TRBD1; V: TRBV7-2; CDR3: CASSLGTGRFPQHF; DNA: TGTGCCAGCAGCTTAGGGACAGGCCGTTTCCCCCAGCATTTT
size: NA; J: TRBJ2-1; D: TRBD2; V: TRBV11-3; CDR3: CASSAGTSRINNEQFF; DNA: TGTGCCAGCAGTGCCGGGACTAGCCGCATAAACAATGAGCAGTTCTTC
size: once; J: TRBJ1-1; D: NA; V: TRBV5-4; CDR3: CASSAGGQKNTEAFF; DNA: TGTGCCAGCAGCGCTGGAGGACAGAAGAACACTGAAGCTTTCTTT
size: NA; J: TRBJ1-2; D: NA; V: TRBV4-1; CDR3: CASSQVFTGHGYTF; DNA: TGCGCCAGCAGCCAAGTGTTCACAGGGCATGGCTACACCTTC
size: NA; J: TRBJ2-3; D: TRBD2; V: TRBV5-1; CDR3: CASSLSSGGSDTQYF; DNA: TGCGCCAGCAGCTTGAGCAGCGGGGGATCAGATACGCAGTATTTT
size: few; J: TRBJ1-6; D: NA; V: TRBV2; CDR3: CASTSGQRTYNSPLHF; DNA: TGTGCCAGCACCTCCGGACAGCGCACCTATAATTCACCCCTCCACTTT
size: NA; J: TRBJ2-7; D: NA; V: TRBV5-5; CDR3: CASSLRPGIHEQYF; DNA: TGTGCCAGCAGCTTAAGGCCAGGGATCCACGAGCAGTACTTC
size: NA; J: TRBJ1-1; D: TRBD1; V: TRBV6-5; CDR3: CASSTLPGTGYEAFF; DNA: TGTGCCAGCAGTACACTTCCCGGGACAGGCTATGAAGCTTTCTTT
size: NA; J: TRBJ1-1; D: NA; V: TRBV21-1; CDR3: CASSSMDRGTWNTEAFF; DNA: TGTGCCAGCAGCTCGATGGACAGGGGTACATGGAACACTGAAGCTTTCTTT
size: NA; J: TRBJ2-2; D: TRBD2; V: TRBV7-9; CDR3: CASSWRTSGGANTGELFF; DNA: TGTGCCAGCAGCTGGCGGACTAGCGGGGGGGCCAACACCGGGGAGCTGTTTTTT
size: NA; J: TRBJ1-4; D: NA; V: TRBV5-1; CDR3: CASSLDRASPPEKLFF; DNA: TGCGCCAGCAGCTTGGACAGGGCCTCTCCCCCTGAAAAACTGTTTTTT
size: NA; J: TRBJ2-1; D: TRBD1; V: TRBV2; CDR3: CASRTGLNNEQFF; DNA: TGTGCCAGCCGGACAGGCCTGAACAATGAGCAGTTCTTC
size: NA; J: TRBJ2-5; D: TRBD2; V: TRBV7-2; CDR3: CASSLSPLAGGRYQETQYF; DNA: TGTGCCAGCAGCTTATCCCCGCTAGCGGGGGGACGGTACCAAGAGACCCAGTACTTC
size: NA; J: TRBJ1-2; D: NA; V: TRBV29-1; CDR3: CSVDLRGGSGYNF; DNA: TGCAGCGTTGACCTCCGGGGAGGAAGCGGCTACAACTTC
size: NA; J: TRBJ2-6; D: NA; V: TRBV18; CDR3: CASSPVPSGANVLTF; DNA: TGTGCCAGCTCCCCTGTCCCCTCTGGGGCCAACGTCCTGACTTTC
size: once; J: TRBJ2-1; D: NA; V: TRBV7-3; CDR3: CASKLDRYNEQFF; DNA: TGTGCCAGCAAATTAGACAGGTACAATGAGCAGTTCTTC